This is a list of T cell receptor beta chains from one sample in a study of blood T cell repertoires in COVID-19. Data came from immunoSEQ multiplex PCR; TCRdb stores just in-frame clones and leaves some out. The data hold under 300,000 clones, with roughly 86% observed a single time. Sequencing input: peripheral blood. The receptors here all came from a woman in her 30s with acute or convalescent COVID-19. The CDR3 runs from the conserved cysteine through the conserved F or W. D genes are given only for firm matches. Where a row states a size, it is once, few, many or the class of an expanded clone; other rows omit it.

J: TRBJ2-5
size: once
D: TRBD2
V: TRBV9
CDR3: CASSVAGRGETQYF
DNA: TGTGCCAGCAGCGTAGCCGGGCGGGGGGAGACCCAGTACTTC

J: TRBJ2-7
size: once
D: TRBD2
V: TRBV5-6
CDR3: CASSYGLAGVNEQYF
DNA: TGTGCCAGCAGCTATGGACTAGCGGGAGTAAATGAGCAGTACTTC

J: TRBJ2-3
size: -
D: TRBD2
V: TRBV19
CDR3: CASGLAGGSDTQYF
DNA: TGTGCCAGCGGACTAGCGGGAGGGTCGGATACGCAGTATTTT

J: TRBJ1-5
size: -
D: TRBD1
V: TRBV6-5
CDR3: CASSTGQGVQPQHF
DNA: TGTGCCAGCAGCACAGGACAGGGAGTGCAGCCCCAGCATTTT

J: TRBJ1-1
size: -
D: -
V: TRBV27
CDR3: CASSSLMNTEAFF
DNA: TGTGCCAGCAGTTCCCTTATGAACACTGAAGCTTTCTTT

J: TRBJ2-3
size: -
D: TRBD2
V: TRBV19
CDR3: CASSISAAGGPRDTQYF
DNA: TGTGCCAGTAGTATCAGTGCGGCGGGAGGGCCAAGAGATACGCAGTATTTT

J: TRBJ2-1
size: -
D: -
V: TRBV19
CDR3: CASRRDSYNEQFF
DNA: TGTGCCAGTAGGCGGGATTCCTACAATGAGCAGTTCTTC

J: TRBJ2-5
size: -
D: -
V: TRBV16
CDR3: CASTFTGTQTQYF
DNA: TGTGCCAGCACCTTCACGGGGACTCAGACCCAGTACTTC

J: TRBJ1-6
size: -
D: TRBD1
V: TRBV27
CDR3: CASSFSTGQGLISPLHF
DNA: TGTGCCAGCAGTTTTTCGACGGGACAGGGGTTAATTTCACCCCTCCACTTT

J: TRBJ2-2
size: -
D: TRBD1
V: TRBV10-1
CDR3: CASSNRDRATGELFF
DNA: TGCGCCAGCAGTAACCGGGACAGGGCCACCGGGGAGCTGTTTTTT

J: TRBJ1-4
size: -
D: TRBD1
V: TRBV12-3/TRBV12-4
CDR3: CASSLWTGKLFF
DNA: TGTGCCAGCAGTTTATGGACAGGAAAACTGTTTTTT

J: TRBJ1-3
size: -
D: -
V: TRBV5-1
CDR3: CASSLPRPGGGENTIYF
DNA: TGCGCCAGCAGCTTGCCCCGGCCCGGGGGGGGTGAAAACACCATATATTTT

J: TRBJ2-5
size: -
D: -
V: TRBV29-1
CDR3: CSADIQGSETQYF
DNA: TGCAGCGCCGACATACAGGGAAGTGAGACCCAGTACTTC

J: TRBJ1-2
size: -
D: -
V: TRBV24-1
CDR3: CATSDGDTTGGYTF
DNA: TGTGCCACCAGTGATGGGGACACGACGGGTGGCTACACCTTC

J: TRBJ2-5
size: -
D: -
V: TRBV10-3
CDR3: CAISLTQETQYF
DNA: TGTGCCATCAGTCTAACCCAAGAGACCCAGTACTTC

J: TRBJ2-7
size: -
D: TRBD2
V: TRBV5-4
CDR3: CASRIGTSGSNEQYF
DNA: TGTGCCAGCAGAATCGGGACTAGCGGGAGTAACGAGCAGTACTTC